The T cell receptor (beta chain) described here comes from a study of technical replicates of blood from a handful of donors. This clone was seen once. J lost 0 bases, V lost 4 bases, and 9 bases had no gene match. The CDR3 has 18 residues. CDR1 is SGHRS and CDR2 is YFSETQ in the germline V gene. Sequencing used immunoSEQ multiplex PCR; TCRdb keeps in-frame clones, though not all of them. The top ten clones hold 0.15% to 0.25% of a sample with roughly 61,000 clones, around 97% of them seen once. The rearrangement uses TRBV5-1 and TRBJ2-2; 10 nucleotides match TRBD1. This sequence was found in a human donor in good health. Sequencing was done on a sample of T cells isolated from PBMCs. The CDR3: CASSHLRGQGSNTGELFF. CDR3 in DNA: TGCGCCAGCAGCCACTTAAGGGGACAGGGGTCGAACACCGGGGAGCTGTTTTTT.